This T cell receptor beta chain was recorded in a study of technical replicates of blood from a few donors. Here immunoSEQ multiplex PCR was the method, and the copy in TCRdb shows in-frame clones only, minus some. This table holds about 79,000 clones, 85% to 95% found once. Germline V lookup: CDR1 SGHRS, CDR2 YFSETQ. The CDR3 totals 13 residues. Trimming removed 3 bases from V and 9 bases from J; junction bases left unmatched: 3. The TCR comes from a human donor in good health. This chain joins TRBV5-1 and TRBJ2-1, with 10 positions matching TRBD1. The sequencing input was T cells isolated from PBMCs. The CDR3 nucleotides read TGCGCCAGCAGCTCGGGACAGGGGAGTGAGCAGTTCTTC. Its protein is CASSSGQGSEQFF.